This is a list of T cell receptor beta chains from one sample in a study of T cells expressing NK-cell markers. For each CDR3 protein, TCRdb gives one entry from its re-call of the 5' RACE reads, without DNA. The repertoire shows about half a million distinct CDR3 sequences; the top ten hold approximately 1.5%. The sequenced sample was blood T cells: a sorted CD56 or NKG2C T cell subset, CD4+ or CD8+ T cells, or bulk PBMC T cells (not recorded which). These receptors were obtained from a woman in her forties or fifties in good health. Each CDR3 is given with its conserved first and last residue.

TRBJ2-2 | TRBV5-1 | CASSPDGELFF
TRBJ2-3 | TRBV7-2 | CASSPGQGTDTQYF
TRBJ2-1 | TRBV7-9 | CASSPMTLAGGPYIDEQFF
TRBJ2-3 | TRBV7-9 | CASSSDFTDTQYF
TRBJ1-5 | TRBV2 | CASNQGQESYQPQHF
TRBJ2-1 | TRBV5-6 | CASSRSGLQQFF
TRBJ2-3 | TRBV2 | CASSESGGADTQYF
TRBJ1-4 | TRBV5-6 | CASSLVGFGSDEKLFF
TRBJ1-1 | TRBV7-9 | CASSPSGTGSVRGTEAFF
TRBJ2-1 | TRBV9 | CASSVLESSNEQFF
TRBJ2-5 | TRBV10-1 | CASSPDLTGGETQYF
TRBJ2-1 | TRBV10-3 | CAIKGTSGRGDNEQFF
TRBJ1-1 | TRBV10-3 | CAIRAIHTEAFF
TRBJ2-3 | TRBV28 | CATSGRQGGTDTQYF
TRBJ2-5 | TRBV25-1 | CASSRTGGALQETQYF
TRBJ2-7 | TRBV5-1 | CASSLRQGQEQYF
TRBJ2-3 | TRBV6-2/TRBV6-3 | CASSRRTDTQYF
TRBJ2-1 | TRBV25-1 | CASSGGSGGDNEQFF
TRBJ1-1 | TRBV7-2 | CASSLEAGTITEAFF
TRBJ2-3 | TRBV20-1 | CSARGAGGDTQYF
TRBJ2-3 | TRBV7-7 | CASSSREGDTQYF
TRBJ2-7 | TRBV28 | CASNRGLVNEQYF
TRBJ2-6 | TRBV7-9 | CASSLQTTKGANVLTF
TRBJ2-7 | TRBV10-2 | CASNLPGQIGEQYF